The present T cell receptor (beta chain) was sequenced within a study of beta chain features in type 1 diabetes. A word on this clone: The antigen is unknown.

General study points: For Type 1 diabetes patients, all four CD4+ subsets carried TCRB CDR3s that were moderately but significantly shorter.

Of the isolated RNA, all was reverse transcribed, and so the sequenced material was expressed TCRB transcripts. TCRdb keeps only in-frame clones here, not all; method: immunoSEQ multiplex PCR. The sample has approximately 150,000 clones; about an eighth are singletons. The TCR comes from a man between 18 and 35 years old with type 1 diabetes. The sequencing input was central memory CD4+ T cells from blood.

CDR3 amino acids: CASSQGGGETQYF. The CDR3 DNA sequence: TGTGCCAGCAGCCAAGGGGGGGGCGAGACCCAGTACTTC. The chain recombines TRBV14 with TRBJ2-5; a weak D match, TRBD2 (7 bases). The germline gives CDR1 SGHDN, CDR2 FVKESK. The CDR3 is 13 residues long. V dropped 1 base and J dropped 5 bases, with 8 bases sitting between them.